One sample yielded the 27 T cell receptor beta chains listed below, sequenced in a study of T-cell reconstitution after alpha-beta-depleted transplantation in children. Unique molecular identifiers featured in how the TCRbeta library was prepared. TCRdb recomputed calls from the PCR reads with MiXCR, one row per CDR3 protein. The sample has some 150,000 distinct CDR3 sequences; 8% to 10% are singletons. The source material was PBMCs, mostly from graft donor cells, sampled 180 days after TCRalphabeta/CD19-depleted stem cell transplant. Source of these receptors: a female patient under 10 years old who had a stem cell transplant for congenital amegakaryocytic thrombocytopenia, so the T cells may come from the graft donor.

The chain combines TRBV20-1 with TRBJ2-7, with 8 bases matching TRBD2. V lost 8 bases to trimming and J lost 0 bases; unmatched junction nucleotides: 18. Germline lookup yields CDR1 DFQATT and CDR2 SNEGSKA (reference sequence). The CDR3 is 17 amino acids. Here the CDR3 reads CSPDPRLLAAYSYEQYF. DNA for the CDR3: TGCAGTCCAGACCCGCGGTTACTAGCGGCATACTCCTACGAGCAGTACTTC.

This clonotype rates as medium-sized. V gene TRBV10-3 combines with J gene TRBJ2-7; D may be TRBD2 (5 bases). V gave up 0 bases and J gave up 6 bases, with 15 bases separating them. The CDR3 runs 15 residues. Germline values: CDR1 ENHRY, CDR2 SYGVKD. CDR3 sequence reads: CAISESIQAGTEQYF. The CDR3, as DNA: TGTGCCATCAGTGAGTCGATCCAGGCGGGTACCGAGCAGTACTTC.

This clonotype was detected only a few times. V and J are TRBV11-2 and TRBJ2-3; weak D call: TRBD1 (5 bases). This CDR3 has 14 amino acids. Trimming removed 2 bases from V and 10 bases from J, with 16 bases in between. Germline-derived CDR1 and CDR2 are SGHAT and FQNNGV. The CDR3: CASSLPQARSAQYF. The CDR3, as DNA: TGTGCCAGCAGCTTACCACAGGCTCGGTCGGCGCAGTATTTT.

This clonotype was counted at least ten times. The rearrangement links TRBV28 to TRBJ2-1; 12 bases match TRBD2. The length of the CDR3 is 16 residues. The V and J ends lost 5 bases and 8 bases, in that order; junction bases with no gene match: 10. Germline V gene lookup returns CDR1 MDHEN and CDR2 SYDVKM. CDR3 loop: CASSPLGLAGWDEQFF. The CDR3 DNA follows: TGTGCCAGCAGTCCGCTCGGACTAGCGGGGTGGGATGAGCAGTTCTTC.

The chain couples TRBV14 to TRBJ2-7, with D perhaps given as TRBD1 or TRBD2 (6 bases each). Trimming stripped 2 bases from V and 1 base from J, with 15 bases between. Germline V gene sequence: CDR1 SGHDN, CDR2 FVKESK. CDR3 size: 16 residues. The CDR3 loop reads CASSQRGTPRSYEQYF. CDR3 nucleotide sequence: TGTGCCAGCAGCCAAAGGGGGACTCCCAGATCCTACGAGCAGTACTTC.

This clonotype was picked up a small number of times. This chain joins TRBV6-1 and TRBJ2-3; 10 positions agree with TRBD2. The CDR3 consists of 16 residues. The V gene end was trimmed by 5 bases and the J gene end by 3 bases; junction bases not matched to a gene: 8. Germline CDR1 reads MNHNS; CDR2 reads SASEGT. The CDR3 nucleotides read TGTGCCAGCAGTACGGATCTAGCGGGGGTAACAGATACGCAGTATTTT. Translation: CASSTDLAGVTDTQYF.

This clonotype was seen many times. The V gene is TRBV19, the J gene TRBJ2-3, with 7 nucleotides matching TRBD2. Germline CDR1 LNHDA, CDR2 SQIVND (reference sequence). The CDR3 runs to 14 residues. V shed 7 bases, J shed 0 bases, and the junction held 4 bases outside the gene matches. The CDR3 region is CASNPAGSTDTQYF. In DNA, the CDR3 is TGTGCCAGTAACCCAGCGGGGAGCACAGATACGCAGTATTTT.

This clonotype was found many times. The rearrangement joins TRBV27 to TRBJ1-3; no definite D call. From germline, CDR1 is MNHEY and CDR2 SMNVEV (reference sequence). V lost 7 bases and J lost 3, with 4 bases in between. There are 11 residues in the CDR3. The CDR3 spells CASILGNTIYF. CDR3 DNA: TGTGCCAGCATCCTTGGAAACACCATATATTTT.

This clonotype showed up many times. The chain has TRBV19 and TRBJ1-5; D not resolved. Germline CDR1 LNHDA, CDR2 SQIVND (reference sequence). Between the trimmed V and J ends, which lost 1 base and 7 bases, there was a span of 14 bases. The CDR3 consists of 15 residues. CDR3: CASSIVGSGGQPQHF. The CDR3 nucleotides are TGTGCCAGTAGTATAGTGGGGTCGGGAGGCCAGCCCCAGCATTTT.

This clonotype was seen many times. This chain joins TRBV4-2 and TRBJ2-7; 11 nucleotides match TRBD2. CDR3 length: 16 amino acids. With 0 bases clipped from V and 4 bases from J, the junction kept 5 bases outside the gene matches. Germline-derived CDR1 and CDR2 are LGHNA and YNFKEQ. In nucleotides, the CDR3 is TGTGCCAGCAGCCAAGATCTGGCTAGCGGGAGGTACGAGCAGTACTTC. Amino acids: CASSQDLASGRYEQYF.

This clonotype was observed many times. V is TRBV20-1 and J is TRBJ2-5; D unresolved. The CDR3 sequence is 11 residues long. V shed 3 bases and J shed 3 bases, with 5 bases lying between them. The V gene's germline CDR1 is DFQATT and CDR2 SNEGSKA (reference sequence). The CDR3: CSASAEETQYF. For the CDR3, the DNA is TGCAGTGCTAGTGCGGAAGAGACCCAGTACTTC.

This clonotype appeared many times. The CDR3 coding sequence is TGCAGTGCACGTTCCTACCCCACTGAGCAGTTCTTC. The encoded protein is CSARSYPTEQFF. The chain carries TRBV20-1 and TRBJ2-1; D ambiguous. The CDR3 is made up of 12 amino acids. Germline V CDR1 and CDR2: DFQATT, SNEGSKA (reference sequence). V dropped 6 bases and J dropped 9 bases, with 15 bases sitting between them.

Many counts were recorded for this clonotype. The rearrangement links TRBV5-1 to TRBJ1-1, with TRBD1 identical over 10 bases. J gave up 8 bases and V 4 bases, and 5 bases lay outside the gene matches. The V gene's germline CDR1 is SGHRS and CDR2 YFSETQ. The CDR3 sequence is 13 residues long. The CDR3 spells CASSPGQGSEAFF. In DNA form, the CDR3 reads TGCGCCAGCAGCCCGGGACAGGGGAGCGAAGCTTTCTTT.

This clonotype was seen at least ten times. The chain uses TRBV12-3 or TRBV12-4 and TRBJ2-2; no reliable D call. CDR3 length equals 17 residues. V was clipped by 5 bases and J by 2 bases, with 18 bases between them. CDR3 nucleotide sequence: TGTGCCAGCAGTCCCCTGGGCCGAACGCTCAACACCGGGGAGCTGTTTTTT. Its translation: CASSPLGRTLNTGELFF.

This clonotype has a count of ten or more. This chain connects TRBV7-8 to TRBJ2-7; 10 bases map to TRBD2. The junction had 5 bases not matched to a gene; V was cut back by 6 bases and J by 3 bases. The CDR3 loop spans 14 amino acids. Germline V gives CDR1 SGHVS, CDR2 FQNEAQ. CDR3 sequence (DNA): TGTGCCAGCAGTTGGACTAGCGGCCTCTACGAGCAGTACTTC. The encoded protein is CASSWTSGLYEQYF.

This clonotype has a count of ten or more. The chain carries TRBV20-1 and TRBJ2-3, with TRBD2 as a possible D gene (5 bases). The germline V gene encodes CDR1 DFQATT and CDR2 SNEGSKA (reference sequence). Trimming removed 0 bases at V and 1 base at J, with 8 bases between. The CDR3 contains 14 residues. Here the CDR3 DNA reads TGCAGTGCTAGAGATGGTAGCGGCACAGATACGCAGTATTTT. It yields the protein CSARDGSGTDTQYF.

The V call is TRBV5-1, the J call TRBJ2-2; no reliable D call. Trimming took 1 base from V and 1 from J, leaving 11 bases between them. This CDR3 contains 16 residues. Per the germline V gene, CDR1 is SGHRS and CDR2 is YFSETQ. The CDR3: CASSLRAAVNTGELFF. Written as DNA, the CDR3 is TGCGCCAGCAGCTTGAGAGCCGCGGTGAACACCGGGGAGCTGTTTTTT.

This clonotype was counted only a few times. The chain joins TRBV9 to TRBJ1-3; the D gene is possibly TRBD1 (5 bases). CDR1 and CDR2 from the germline V gene are SGDLS and YYNGEE. This CDR3 spans 13 amino acids. V gave up 0 bases and J gave up 8 bases, with 9 bases separating them. The CDR3: CASSVEGSDTIYF. CDR3 bases: TGTGCCAGCAGCGTAGAGGGGTCGGACACCATATATTTT.

This clonotype was observed a few times. At one boundary the junction diverges from the germline segment, which might be a read error. Here the CDR3 reads CAGSFSGGLFFF. The CDR3 nucleotides are TGTGCCGGCAGTTTTTCCGGGGGCCTGTTCTTCTTT. The chain combines TRBV28 with TRBJ1-1, with a tentative D call TRBD1 (6 bases). This CDR3 contains 12 residues. Germline-derived CDR1 and CDR2 are MDHEN and SYDVKM.

This rearrangement joins TRBV20-1 to TRBJ2-7, with D possibly TRBD2 on 6 matching bases. The ends were cut back, 3 bases at V and 2 bases at J, with 11 bases in the middle. Germline CDR1 DFQATT, CDR2 SNEGSKA (reference sequence). CDR3 length equals 13 residues. For the CDR3, the DNA is TGCAGTGCTAGTCGGGAGCCAGCCTACGAGCAGTACTTC. Translated, it gives CSASREPAYEQYF.

At least ten counts were recorded for this clonotype. The chain combines TRBV20-1 with TRBJ2-5; D might be TRBD1 (6 bases). V dropped 6 bases and J dropped 2 bases, with 13 bases sitting between them. The CDR3 runs 13 residues. CDR1 is DFQATT and CDR2 is SNEGSKA in the germline V gene (reference sequence). The CDR3 sequence is CSALDRLQETQYF. DNA of the CDR3: TGCAGTGCACTGGACAGATTACAAGAGACCCAGTACTTC.

This clonotype was counted at least ten times. V and J are TRBV6-5 and TRBJ2-7; D remains ambiguous. The CDR3 covers 14 residues. Per the germline V gene, CDR1 is MNHEY and CDR2 is SVGAGI. Trimming removed 2 bases from V and 0 bases from J, with 8 bases in between. This CDR3 is CASSYHQSSYEQYF. The DNA for the CDR3 is TGTGCCAGCAGTTACCACCAAAGCTCCTACGAGCAGTACTTC.

This clonotype came up many times. The chain employs TRBV7-3 and TRBJ1-5; D gene uncertain. CDR3 length equals 16 residues. Germline V lookup: CDR1 SGHTA, CDR2 FQGTGA. V dropped 1 base and J dropped 0 bases, with 10 bases sitting between them. CDR3 DNA: TGTGCCAGCAGCTTAAGTCGGGGAAATAGCAATCAGCCCCAGCATTTT. Encoded protein: CASSLSRGNSNQPQHF.

This clonotype showed up many times. This sequence joins TRBV11-3 and TRBJ2-1; D unclear. Trimming took 0 bases from V and 1 from J, leaving 4 bases between them. In germline, CDR1 is SGHNT, CDR2 YENEEA. The CDR3 is made up of 14 amino acids. CDR3 sequence (DNA): TGTGCCAGCAGCTTAGAGGGATCCTACAATGAGCAGTTCTTC. Protein sequence: CASSLEGSYNEQFF.

V gene TRBV18 combines with J gene TRBJ1-2; 7 bases agree with TRBD1. V lost 3 bases and J lost 4; bases outside the gene matches: 5. The germline CDR1 and CDR2 sequences are KGHSH and LQKENI. The CDR3 consists of 14 residues. The CDR3 protein is CASSPGTAGYGYTF. DNA for the CDR3: TGTGCCAGCTCACCCGGGACAGCTGGCTATGGCTACACCTTC.

This clonotype was found many times. The rearrangement links TRBV28 to TRBJ1-3; no firm D call. Germline-derived CDR1 and CDR2 are MDHEN and SYDVKM. Trimming stripped 4 bases from V and 0 bases from J, with 10 bases between. This CDR3 region has 15 residues. Here the CDR3 DNA reads TGTGCCAGCAGTTCCTACAGCTACTCTGGAAACACCATATATTTT. As protein: CASSSYSYSGNTIYF.

The chain couples TRBV7-6 to TRBJ2-7, with 8 bases identical to TRBD1. This CDR3 is built from 15 residues. J lost 3 bases, V lost 5 bases, and 9 bases had no gene match. Per the germline V gene, CDR1 is SGHVS and CDR2 is FNYEAQ. The CDR3 DNA reads as TGTGCCAGCAGCATTCGACAGGGGCCGGACTACGAGCAGTACTTC. Its translation: CASSIRQGPDYEQYF.